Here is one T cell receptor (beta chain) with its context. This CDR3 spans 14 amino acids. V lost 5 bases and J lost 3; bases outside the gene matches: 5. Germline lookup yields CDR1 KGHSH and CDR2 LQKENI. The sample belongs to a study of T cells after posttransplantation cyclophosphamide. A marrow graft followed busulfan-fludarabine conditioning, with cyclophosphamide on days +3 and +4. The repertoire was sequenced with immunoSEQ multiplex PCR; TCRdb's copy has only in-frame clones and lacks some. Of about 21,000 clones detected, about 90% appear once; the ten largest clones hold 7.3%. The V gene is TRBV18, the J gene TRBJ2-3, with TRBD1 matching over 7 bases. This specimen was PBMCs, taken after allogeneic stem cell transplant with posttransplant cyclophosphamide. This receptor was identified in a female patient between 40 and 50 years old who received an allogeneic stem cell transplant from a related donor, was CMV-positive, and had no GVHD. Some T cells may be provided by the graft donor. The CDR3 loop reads CASSSTGVTDTQYF. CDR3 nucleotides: TGTGCCAGCTCAAGCACAGGGGTAACAGATACGCAGTATTTT.